This T cell receptor beta chain was captured in a study of T cell responses to AZD1222 COVID-19 vaccine. The study's findings and limits: In the spike-specific TCR repertoire, nearly half reportedly target unmutated variant regions.

CDR1 SEHNR and CDR2 FQNEAQ come from the germline V gene (reference sequence). With 0 bases removed from V and 5 bases from J, the gap between germline ends came to 13 bases. CDR3 length: 15 amino acids. Data came from immunoSEQ multiplex PCR; TCRdb stores just in-frame clones and leaves some out. The sample shows more than 140,000 clones, about 91% of them seen only once. To note about this clone: Antigen specificity is unknown.

The V and J genes are TRBV7-9 and TRBJ1-2, with D possibly being TRBD1 (5 bases). The source is an adult in good health. The material sequenced was peripheral blood, taken on day 0 of MenACWY control vaccination. The CDR3 here is CASSLAAGDWYGYTF. CDR3 nucleotides: TGTGCCAGCAGCTTAGCCGCGGGGGACTGGTATGGCTACACCTTC.